This record covers a single T cell receptor beta chain. What it binds is not known. Per germline, CDR1 SQVTM and CDR2 ANQGSEA. The CDR3 sequence is 15 residues long. The V and J ends lost 0 bases and 2 bases respectively, with 8 bases between them. The data were obtained in a study of shared clonotypes between healthy human individuals. The overall study: Samples came from a couple of female and a few male donors aged 18 to 49. General study results and limits: A reduction in generation probabilities was seen for non-shared clonotypes relative to those shared by all four donors.

Deep-level settings were used for running the assay. Assay used: immunoSEQ multiplex PCR; TCRdb lists only in-frame clones, some missing. The sample records roughly 2 million clones, nearly 97% being singletons. The clonotype comes from a man younger than 35 in good health. The J gene is TRBJ1-6, the V gene TRBV29-1; D not resolved. Material for sequencing was naive CD4+ T cells sorted from blood. Specified subset: CD45RA+ positively selected. CDR3 DNA sequence: TGCAGCGTTGAAGATCAATCTCCCTATAATTCACCCCTCCACTTT. As protein: CSVEDQSPYNSPLHF.